This is a list of T cell receptor beta chains from one sample in a study of blood T cell repertoires in COVID-19. Sequencing used immunoSEQ multiplex PCR; TCRdb keeps in-frame clones, though not all of them. Among around 310,000 clones listed, around 89% were seen once. Sequencing was carried out using peripheral blood. The receptors derive from a woman between 40 and 50 years old with COVID-19, enrolled during active disease. Both conserved end residues are part of each CDR3. The D gene is left open where the match is weak. The size of a clone is reported for some rows only, either as once, few or many, or as a class for expanded clones.

d_gene,abundance,v_gene,j_gene,CDR3nt,CDR3aa
-,few,TRBV5-1,TRBJ2-5,TGCGCCAGCAGCTTGGGGGCGCAAGAGACCCAGTACTTC,CASSLGAQETQYF
-,-,TRBV5-6,TRBJ1-4,TGTGCCAGCAGCTCAGAGGACAGTGAAAAACTGTTTTTT,CASSSEDSEKLFF
-,-,TRBV28,TRBJ2-7,TGTGCCAGCGGATCGGACAGCTACGAGCAGTACTTC,CASGSDSYEQYF
-,-,TRBV5-5,TRBJ2-7,TGTGCCAGCAGCGTAGCGGCGGGGCGCGAGCAGTACTTC,CASSVAAGREQYF
-,-,TRBV7-2,TRBJ2-1,TGTGCCAGCAGCTTAGGGTTTCGTAGTGAGCAGTTCTTC,CASSLGFRSEQFF
-,-,TRBV19,TRBJ2-1,TGTGCCAGTAGTATGGGGGTTTTTGGGGGCCAATACAATGAGCAGTTCTTC,CASSMGVFGGQYNEQFF
-,few,TRBV27,TRBJ1-5,TGTGCCAGCAGTTTAGATGGAGCTGCGGGACAGCCCCAGCATTTT,CASSLDGAAGQPQHF
-,-,TRBV12-3/TRBV12-4,TRBJ1-1,TGTGCCAGCAGCTTTGACACTGAAGCTTTCTTT,CASSFDTEAFF
TRBD1,-,TRBV5-4,TRBJ1-2,TGTGCCAGCAGCTCGGGGGACAGGCGAGCTAACTATGGCTACACCTTC,CASSSGDRRANYGYTF
TRBD1,-,TRBV10-3,TRBJ2-7,TGTGCCATCAAGGACACAGGGGGCCCTCGGGGCGAGCAGTACTTC,CAIKDTGGPRGEQYF
-,-,TRBV11-3,TRBJ2-2,TGTGCCAGCAGCTTAGGAGGAAACACCGGGGAGCTGTTTTTT,CASSLGGNTGELFF
-,-,TRBV9,TRBJ2-5,TGTGCCAGCAGCGTGGGCAGACAAGAGACCCAGTACTTC,CASSVGRQETQYF
-,once,TRBV10-3,TRBJ1-5,TGTGCCATCAGTAGCACAGTAAGCAATCAGCCCCAGCATTTT,CAISSTVSNQPQHF
-,-,TRBV2,TRBJ2-3,TGTGCCAGCAGTGAAGCAGGGGTTAGCACAGATACGCAGTATTTT,CASSEAGVSTDTQYF
-,-,TRBV2,TRBJ1-2,TGTGCCAGCACCCCCATCGGGGATTCTGACTATGGCTACACCTTC,CASTPIGDSDYGYTF
-,few,TRBV4-3,TRBJ2-6,TGCGCCAGCAGCCAATACAGGGCAACGTCGGCTGGGGCCAACGTCCTGACTTTC,CASSQYRATSAGANVLTF
-,-,TRBV28,TRBJ1-6,TGTGCCAGCAGTCCCACCACAGGGAAGAATTCACCCCTCCACTTT,CASSPTTGKNSPLHF
-,-,TRBV7-8,TRBJ2-5,TGTGCCAGCAGCGGAAGCACCCCGAGGGAGACCCAGTACTTC,CASSGSTPRETQYF
-,-,TRBV27,TRBJ2-5,TGTGCCAGCAGACGAGGTCCCACCCAGTACTTC,CASRRGPTQYF
-,-,TRBV7-5,TRBJ1-5,TGTGCCAGAAGCCCTTCTCAGAGCGGGAATCAGCCCCAGCATTTT,CARSPSQSGNQPQHF
TRBD1,-,TRBV3-1/TRBV3-2,TRBJ2-4,TGTGCCAGCAGCCCGACAGGGACGCTGGGCATTCAGTACTTC,CASSPTGTLGIQYF
-,-,TRBV3-1/TRBV3-2,TRBJ1-6,TGTGCCAGCAGCCAAGATATCGGGGTGGGTTCACCCCTCCACTTT,CASSQDIGVGSPLHF
TRBD2,-,TRBV29-1,TRBJ2-1,TGCAGCGTTGATCCTCGGGTAGGACTAGCGGCCCTCTCCTACAATGAGCAGTTCTTC,CSVDPRVGLAALSYNEQFF
-,-,TRBV12-3/TRBV12-4,TRBJ1-3,TGTGCCAGCATTAGACTAGCTGGAAACACCATATATTTT,CASIRLAGNTIYF
TRBD1,-,TRBV5-4,TRBJ2-1,TGTGCCAGCAGCCCCGGGACAGGGCACAATGAGCAGTTCTTC,CASSPGTGHNEQFF
TRBD2,-,TRBV30,TRBJ2-7,TGTGCCTGGAGTCGGAGCGGGAGTGTGGTCTACGAGCAGTACTTC,CAWSRSGSVVYEQYF
TRBD1,few,TRBV19,TRBJ2-7,TGTGCCAGTAGTATCGCGGGACAGGGCCGGCTTCAGTACTTC,CASSIAGQGRLQYF
-,-,TRBV19,TRBJ1-3,TGTGCCAGTAGTATAAGTACGGGACAACCTGGAAACACCATATATTTT,CASSISTGQPGNTIYF
-,-,TRBV28,TRBJ1-1,TGTGCCAGCAGTCCCCTTCGACAGGCGGAAGCTTTCTTT,CASSPLRQAEAFF
-,once,TRBV19,TRBJ2-5,TGTGCCAGTACGGACAGATCCTACCAAGAGACCCAGTACTTC,CASTDRSYQETQYF
-,-,TRBV5-4,TRBJ2-7,TGTGCCAGCAGCTTGGGGGGCAGACTCGAGCAGTACTTC,CASSLGGRLEQYF
TRBD2,-,TRBV11-2,TRBJ2-5,TGTGCCAGCAGCTTACGTAGGACTAGCGAGGAGACCCAGTACTTC,CASSLRRTSEETQYF
-,-,TRBV4-3,TRBJ1-2,TGCGCCAGCAGCCAATATATCGGACAGCCTACTAACTATGGCTACACCTTC,CASSQYIGQPTNYGYTF
-,-,TRBV11-2,TRBJ1-6,TGTGCCAGCAGCTTTTTTTCACCACCCCAGGTTATTCATCCACCCCTCCACTTT,CASSFFSPPQVIHPPLHF
-,-,TRBV6-4,TRBJ2-1,TGTGCCAGCAGTGGCCGCTCTTTGGGCGAGCAGTTCTTC,CASSGRSLGEQFF
-,few,TRBV19,TRBJ1-1,TGTGCCAGTATCAACACGAGTCTGAAGAGGACTGAAGCTTTCTTT,CASINTSLKRTEAFF
-,-,TRBV25-1,TRBJ1-2,TGTGCCAGCAGTGAATCCCCTCCGACAGAAAACTATGGCTACACCTTC,CASSESPPTENYGYTF
-,-,TRBV6-5,TRBJ2-3,TGTGCCAGCGGGGGCGGAGTAGGGGATACGCAGTATTTT,CASGGGVGDTQYF
-,-,TRBV30,TRBJ1-1,TGTGCCTGGAGTGTAATAGGCCCCAGCCTCACCGACAGTACTTTCTTT,CAWSVIGPSLTDSTFF
-,-,TRBV5-1,TRBJ1-1,TGCGCCAGCAGCCGCCTAGCCGGGGGGAGCGAAGCTTTCTTT,CASSRLAGGSEAFF
-,-,TRBV2,TRBJ1-5,TGTGCCAGCATGACGGGGGGGTACAATCAGCCCCAGCATTTT,CASMTGGYNQPQHF
TRBD1,few,TRBV19,TRBJ2-7,TGTGCCAGTAGTAGGACAGGGGGCTCCTACGAGCAGTACTTC,CASSRTGGSYEQYF
-,once,TRBV4-1,TRBJ1-6,TGCGCCAGCAGCCCTACAGTGAGCTCCTATAATTCACCCCTCCACTTT,CASSPTVSSYNSPLHF
TRBD2,once,TRBV11-2,TRBJ2-1,TGTGCCAGCAGCTTAGTCTGGTCAGGGAGCGGGATCTTTTACAATGAGCAGTTCTTC,CASSLVWSGSGIFYNEQFF
-,-,TRBV7-3,TRBJ2-1,TGTGCCAGCAGCCAAAGGGAGGGCAGGGGTGAGCAGTTCTTC,CASSQREGRGEQFF
-,few,TRBV2,TRBJ1-2,TGTGCCAGCACTCCGAACGGGGGCTACACCTTC,CASTPNGGYTF